The 14 T cell receptor beta chains reported below all come from one sample, sequenced in a study of CD4 and CD8 cells across lung adenocarcinoma regions. TCRdb passed the PCR reads through MiXCR, listing each CDR3 protein once. The table shows 7,400 or so distinct CDR3 sequences, with roughly 40% occurring only once. Sequencing used CD4+ T cells from the margin of a lung tumor. The source of these receptors is a male donor with lung adenocarcinoma. The CD4 and CD8 labels of this study may be unreliable.

This clonotype was recorded only once. Sequence at one end of the junction differs from germline and may be a read error. The J gene is TRBJ2-5, the V gene TRBV7-6; D could derive from TRBD1 or TRBD2 (5 bases each). The CDR3 covers 17 residues. Germline CDR1 and CDR2: SGHVS and FNYEAQ. CDR3 coding DNA: TGTGCCAGTAGCGTGGTGTTAGGGCAGGCTGCACAGGAGACCCAGTATTTC. This gives the protein CASSVVLGQAAQETQYF.

By its share, this clonotype is medium-sized. The chain uses TRBV6-1 and TRBJ2-1; D call uncertain. CDR3 length: 13 residues. Trimming took off 4 bases at V and 13 bases at J, with 17 bases between the two ends. The V gene's germline CDR1 is MNHNS and CDR2 SASEGT. In DNA, the CDR3 is TGTGCCAGCAGTGCGGGTAGCCGAGAGACCCAGTTCTTC. It encodes CASSAGSRETQFF.

The sample holds many counts of this clonotype. The chain has TRBV7-8 and TRBJ2-1, with D perhaps TRBD1 or TRBD2 (5 bases each). The CDR3 extends over 15 amino acids. V shed 2 bases and J shed 8 bases, with 16 bases lying between them. Germline lookup yields CDR1 SGHVS and CDR2 FQNEAQ. The CDR3 protein is CASSLSGPRGDEQFF. CDR3 sequence (DNA): TGTGCCAGCAGCTTATCGGGACCACGAGGCGATGAGCAGTTCTTC.

Details on this clonotype: A junction boundary mismatches the germline segment, possibly from a read error. The V and J genes are TRBV6-4 and TRBJ2-3, with D perhaps matching TRBD1 (6 bases). The germline CDR1 and CDR2 sequences are MRHNA and SNTAGT. There are 14 residues in the CDR3. The CDR3 is CASSADSDPDTQYF. The CDR3 nucleotides are TGTGCGAGCAGCGCGGACAGTGACCCAGATACCCAGTACTTT.

Many counts were recorded for this clonotype. V is TRBV6-1 and J is TRBJ2-1, with D perhaps given as TRBD1 or TRBD2 (5 bases each). This CDR3 spans 11 amino acids. Germline V gene sequence: CDR1 MNHNS, CDR2 SASEGT. Trimming left V 8 bases short and J 13 bases short, with 15 bases between. The CDR3 nucleotides read TGTGCCAGCGGTGGGACGGCGAAACAGTTCTTC. Its translation is CASGGTAKQFF.

Worth noting for this clonotype: One end of the junction is discordant with germline, which a read error may explain. CDR3 coding DNA: TGTGCCAGCAGCTTAAAAGGGGTAAACCCAGCTGAAGCTTCCTTC. Protein sequence: CASSLKGVNPAEASF. This rearrangement joins TRBV11-3 to TRBJ1-1; TRBD1 is a possible D gene (5 bases). CDR1 and CDR2 from the germline V gene are SGHNT and YENEEA. This CDR3 contains 15 residues.

This clonotype has ten or more counts. The rearrangement uses TRBV4-3 and TRBJ2-5; either TRBD1 or TRBD2 may supply D (6 bases each). Germline CDR1 is LGHNA and CDR2 is YSLEER. V gave up 1 base and J gave up 0 bases, with 9 bases separating them. The CDR3 runs to 15 residues. The CDR3 region is CASSQARGDQETQYF. The CDR3 DNA follows: TGCGCCAGCAGCCAAGCGAGGGGGGACCAAGAGACCCAGTACTTC.

In regard to this clonotype: A read error may be the cause here, since a much bigger clone is one base away. The V call is TRBV12-3 or TRBV12-4, the J call TRBJ2-3, with D perhaps matching TRBD1 (6 bases). This CDR3 spans 12 amino acids. The CDR3 loop reads CASSFYRDPEHF. The CDR3 bases are TGTGCCAGCAGTTTTTACAGGGATCCGGAGCATTTT.

This clonotype was seen only a few times. The chain links TRBV6-2 or TRBV6-3 to TRBJ1-5; 12 bases line up with TRBD1. The CDR3 extends over 19 amino acids. V lost 1 base, J lost 3 bases, and 10 bases stayed unmatched. Germline loops: CDR1 MNHEY, CDR2 SVGEGT. CDR3: CASSYWKGQGAADNQPQHF. The CDR3 nucleotides read TGTGCCAGCAGTTACTGGAAGGGACAGGGGGCGGCGGACAATCAGCCCCAGCATTTT.

Details on this clonotype: A read error may produce the germline difference seen at one junction end. This chain uses TRBV6-1 with TRBJ2-4, with D perhaps being TRBD1 or TRBD2 (5 bases each). CDR1 and CDR2 (germline): MNHNS, SASEGT. CDR3 length: 16 residues. The CDR3 loop reads CVSSVSGLGATDIQYF. CDR3 DNA sequence: TGTGTGAGCAGTGTCTCGGGGCTGGGAGCCACAGACATTCAGTATTTC.

This chain joins TRBV6-1 and TRBJ1-4, with D possibly TRBD1 on 6 matching bases. CDR3 length equals 17 residues. Germline V gene lookup returns CDR1 MNHNS and CDR2 SASEGT. The germline V and J ends were trimmed by 0 bases and 2 bases, with 13 bases remaining between them. The CDR3 is CASSEAGGLLTNEKLFF. Written as DNA, the CDR3 is TGTGCCAGCAGTGAAGCTGGGGGGCTCCTTACTAATGAAAAACTGTTTTTT.

This rearrangement joins TRBV6-1 to TRBJ2-1; D may be TRBD2 (6 bases). CDR1 MNHNS and CDR2 SASEGT come from the germline V gene. The CDR3 covers 15 residues. Trimming pared 7 bases from V and 10 bases from J, leaving 23 bases between. The CDR3 DNA reads as TGTGCCAGCACTCAAACGGGACTTGGCGTGCGGGAGCAGTTCTTC. It specifies CASTQTGLGVREQFF.

CDR3 loop: CASSSYLYVGRGTDTQYF. CDR3 bases: TGTGCCAGCAGTTCCTATTTGTATGTCGGCCGCGGCACAGATACGCAGTATTTT. The rearrangement links TRBV6-5 to TRBJ2-3; D unresolved. CDR3 size: 18 residues. Germline loops: CDR1 MNHEY, CDR2 SVGAGI. Deletions cut 4 bases from V and 1 base from J, with 21 bases between.

The chain couples TRBV12-5 to TRBJ2-3, with TRBD1 matching 9 bases. The CDR3 runs 15 residues. V lost 6 bases to trimming and J lost 10 bases; unmatched junction nucleotides: 14. CDR1 LGHNT and CDR2 FRNRAP come from the germline V gene. The DNA of the CDR3 is TGTGCTAGTGGATTAGGACAGGGGCCAAGTTCTGCGCAGTATTTT. Translating it yields CASGLGQGPSSAQYF.